This is a list of T cell receptor beta chains from one sample in a study of persistence of HIV-infected CD4 T cells. Their cognate antigens are unknown. Sequencing was performed with immunoSEQ multiplex PCR; in TCRdb, only in-frame clones are kept and a portion is missing. The sample has around 35,000 clones, approximately 78% seen once; the top ten hold roughly 0.99%. The sequenced sample was cultured CD4+ T cells from PBMCs, obtained from a patient who received antiretroviral therapy. All receptors derive from an adult with HIV. The donor label of this sample is uncertain. CDR3s leave out the opening cysteine and the closing phenylalanine or tryptophan. D genes are given only for firm matches. Size is omitted from some rows. Given values are once, few, many or a class for expanded clones.

abundance,v_gene,j_gene,d_gene,CDR3aa
NA,TRBV18,TRBJ2-5,NA,ASSTYSKTETQY
NA,TRBV18,TRBJ2-6,NA,ASSPVKGKLGGAAGANVLT
NA,TRBV7-2,TRBJ2-7,TRBD2,ASSLRAGGPSEQY
once,TRBV5-1,TRBJ2-1,TRBD2,ASSSSGRDNEQF
NA,TRBV28,TRBJ2-7,NA,ASRRQGLDEQY
NA,TRBV5-1,TRBJ2-3,NA,ASSPDSRTDTQY
NA,TRBV11-3,TRBJ2-1,NA,ASSLRALGEQF
few,TRBV2,TRBJ1-1,TRBD1,ASMGPGRQGRNTEAF
NA,TRBV9,TRBJ2-1,NA,ASSGGYNEQF
few,TRBV4-1,TRBJ2-5,NA,ASSPRVGRETQY
once,TRBV7-6,TRBJ1-4,NA,ASSPTATNEKLF
once,TRBV9,TRBJ1-5,NA,ASSVGGDSNQPQH
once,TRBV19,TRBJ2-3,TRBD1,ASSISQGAITDTQY
NA,TRBV5-1,TRBJ2-5,NA,ASSLRGVSYQETQY
NA,TRBV18,TRBJ1-6,NA,ASSPSGGSYNSPLH